The 2 T cell receptor beta chains presented below share a single source sample, sequenced in a study of neurological immune-mediated disorders. Each CDR3 protein is one row after TCRdb ran MiXCR on the 5' RACE reads. The sample contains nearly 60,000 distinct CDR3 sequences, about 3.2% of which appear only once. Sequencing used PBMCs. These receptors were obtained from a woman between 55 and 75 years old with multiple sclerosis.

There are many counts of this clonotype. The chain couples TRBV20-1 to TRBJ2-1; 7 bases map to TRBD2. Germline values: CDR1 DFQATT, CDR2 SNEGSKA (reference sequence). Trimming removed 3 bases from V and 1 base from J; junction bases left unmatched: 9. The CDR3 consists of 16 residues. This chain's CDR3 is CSASPGVAGSYNEQFF. CDR3 DNA sequence: TGCAGTGCTAGCCCTGGGGTAGCGGGTTCCTACAATGAGCAGTTCTTC.

This clonotype was counted ten times or more. The chain links TRBV18 to TRBJ1-1; D gene uncertain. The germline gives CDR1 KGHSH, CDR2 LQKENI. V gave up 2 bases and J gave up 6 bases, with 13 bases separating them. The CDR3 sequence is 14 residues long. CDR3 DNA sequence: TGTGCCAGCTCACCAGGAACCCGAGATCCTGAAGCTTTCTTT. Protein: CASSPGTRDPEAFF.